The following is a TCR beta chain sequence with its context. The record originates from a study of T-cell memory formation after mild COVID-19. A single record per CDR3 protein comes from TCRdb applying MiXCR to the 5' RACE reads. This sample has 450,000 to 650,000 distinct CDR3 sequences, with more than 15% found just once. CDR1 and CDR2 (germline): MNHNY, SVGAGI (reference sequence). The length of the CDR3 is 14 residues. The V gene lost 2 bases and the J gene lost 3 bases, with 7 bases spanning the gap. The sequenced material came from PBMCs or a T cell subset sorted from them (not recorded which). The chain carries TRBV6-6 and TRBJ1-4; no clear D gene. This receptor was taken from an adult woman who had mild COVID-19 (a few samples of this study predate the infection). Cell type and time point are not known. Written as DNA, the CDR3 is TGTGCCAGCAGTTACGGGAGGCCTAATGAAAAACTGTTTTTT. Amino acids: CASSYGRPNEKLFF.